A selection of T cell receptor beta chains follows, all from one sample in a study of cytomegalovirus exposure and HLA in healthy donors. Generated by immunoSEQ multiplex PCR, the TCRdb table keeps only in-frame clones and is missing some. The table has 150,000 to 200,000 clones, more than 80% seen once. Input material: PBMCs. The receptor set was obtained from a woman in her forties or fifties in good health and CMV-seronegative. Both conserved end residues are part of each CDR3. The D gene is left open where the match is weak. The size field is filled for only some rows; it gives once, few, many or a size class.

>TRBV9|TRBJ1-5|14|.|.
TGTGCCAGCAGCGTATATGGAGGCAATCAGCCCCAGCATTTT
CASSVYGGNQPQHF
>TRBV13|TRBJ1-2|17|TRBD1|.
TGTGCCAGCAGACGTCGGGACAGGGGGCTTCAGGGCTATGGCTACACCTTC
CASRRRDRGLQGYGYTF
>TRBV19|TRBJ1-5|16|TRBD1|.
TGTGCCAGTAGTATTACTGGGGCAGGGGGCTATCAGCCCCAGCATTTT
CASSITGAGGYQPQHF
>TRBV4-3|TRBJ1-2|16|TRBD1|.
TGCGCCAGCAGCCAAGCGCCGACAGGGGGTATCTATGGCTACACCTTC
CASSQAPTGGIYGYTF
>TRBV7-2|TRBJ2-1|18|TRBD2|few
TGTGCCAGCAGCTCCCCCCCCCGACTAGCGGGAGGGGGAGGTGAGCAGTTCTTC
CASSSPPRLAGGGGEQFF
>TRBV2|TRBJ1-1|15|.|.
TGTGCCAGCAGCTTTATGGCAGATGGGAACACTGAAGCTTTCTTT
CASSFMADGNTEAFF
>TRBV2|TRBJ2-6|18|.|.
TGTGCCAGCAGTACTCTCGGAGGGGGCAACTCTGGGGCCAACGTCCTGACTTTC
CASSTLGGGNSGANVLTF
>TRBV6-5|TRBJ1-2|11|.|few
TGTGCCAGCAGTTATCGGGGTGGCTACACCTTC
CASSYRGGYTF
>TRBV5-1|TRBJ2-7|14|.|once
TGCGCCAGCAGCTCCGGGACAAAGTCCTACGAGCAGTACTTC
CASSSGTKSYEQYF
>TRBV4-2|TRBJ2-7|13|.|.
TGTGCCAGCAGCCAAGATCTCCAGTACGAGCAGTACTTC
CASSQDLQYEQYF
>TRBV2|TRBJ1-3|14|.|.
TGTGCCAGCAGCTCGGGGGGCTCTGGAAACACCATATATTTT
CASSSGGSGNTIYF
>TRBV7-6|TRBJ1-3|15|.|.
TGTGCCAGCAGCTTAAAGTCCCCAGGGGTAAACACCATATATTTT
CASSLKSPGVNTIYF
>TRBV5-8|TRBJ1-2|14|TRBD1|.
TGTGCCAGCAGCTGGGACAGCCCAAACTATGGCTACACCTTC
CASSWDSPNYGYTF
>TRBV7-9|TRBJ1-1|14|.|once
TGTTCCAGCAGCCAGGGGCCATTGAACACTGAAGCTTTCTTT
CSSSQGPLNTEAFF
>TRBV14|TRBJ1-1|14|.|.
TGTGCCAGCAGCCAGGAGGCTATTTCGGGGGGAGCTTTCTTT
CASSQEAISGGAFF
>TRBV29-1|TRBJ2-7|13|TRBD2|once
TGCAGCGTTGGGACTAGCGGGGGCTACGAGCAGTACTTC
CSVGTSGGYEQYF
>TRBV27|TRBJ1-2|15|TRBD1|few
TGTGCCAGCAGCAGCACCGGGACAGGGGGTTATGGCTACACCTTC
CASSSTGTGGYGYTF
>TRBV7-3|TRBJ2-1|14|TRBD1|.
TGTGCCAGCAGCTCCGGGACAGGGGAGGATGAGCAGTTCTTC
CASSSGTGEDEQFF
>TRBV28|TRBJ1-2|16|.|.
TGTGCCAGCAGTTTAGGGGGGGTCGGAGATTTACATGGCTACACCTTC
CASSLGGVGDLHGYTF
>TRBV5-1|TRBJ2-7|14|.|.
TGCGCCAGCAGCTTAGGGGGAGTCATCTACGAGCAGTACTTC
CASSLGGVIYEQYF
>TRBV9|TRBJ1-4|16|.|.
TGTGCCAGCAGCGTAGGTGGTTTACAGACTAATGAAAAACTGTTTTTT
CASSVGGLQTNEKLFF
>TRBV7-3|TRBJ2-1|14|TRBD1|.
TGTGCCAGCAGCCCAGGGACAGGGGTCGATGAGCAGTTCTTC
CASSPGTGVDEQFF
>TRBV28|TRBJ1-1|12|.|.
TGTGCCAGCACCCAGGTGAACACTGAAGCTTTCTTT
CASTQVNTEAFF
>TRBV18|TRBJ2-7|14|.|.
TGTGCCAGCTCGCTAGCCACGGATTACTACGAGCAGTACTTC
CASSLATDYYEQYF
>TRBV2|TRBJ2-5|14|.|.
.
CASSILGQKETQYF
>TRBV7-2|TRBJ1-2|15|TRBD1|once
TGTGCCAGCAGCTCGACCGGGACAGGGCCCTATGGCTACACCTTC
CASSSTGTGPYGYTF
>TRBV7-2|TRBJ2-3|16|TRBD2|.
TGTGCCAGCAGCTTAGGGGGCGGGGGGGCCCGAAATACGCAGTATTTT
CASSLGGGGARNTQYF
>TRBV7-9|TRBJ2-2|15|TRBD2|.
TGTGCCAGCAGCCGCTGGACTAGCGGGATGGGGGAGCTGTTTTTT
CASSRWTSGMGELFF
>TRBV27|TRBJ2-1|14|.|.
TGTGCCAGCAGTTTAGTTGTCCGGGGCAATGAGCAGTTCTTC
CASSLVVRGNEQFF
>TRBV7-2|TRBJ2-3|15|TRBD2|.
TGTGCCAGCAGCCCCCGGGGGGTATCTGCAGATACGCAGTATTTT
CASSPRGVSADTQYF
>TRBV6-6|TRBJ2-7|15|TRBD1|.
TGTGCCAGCAGTCCCGGACAGGGGGCTTCCTACGAGCAGTACTTC
CASSPGQGASYEQYF
>TRBV9|TRBJ2-3|14|TRBD2|.
TGTGCCAGCAGCGTAGACGGGGGGGCAGATACGCAGTATTTT
CASSVDGGADTQYF
>TRBV5-1|TRBJ2-3|15|.|.
TGCGCCAGCAGCTTGGCCTCGCGGGGCACAGATACGCAGTATTTT
CASSLASRGTDTQYF